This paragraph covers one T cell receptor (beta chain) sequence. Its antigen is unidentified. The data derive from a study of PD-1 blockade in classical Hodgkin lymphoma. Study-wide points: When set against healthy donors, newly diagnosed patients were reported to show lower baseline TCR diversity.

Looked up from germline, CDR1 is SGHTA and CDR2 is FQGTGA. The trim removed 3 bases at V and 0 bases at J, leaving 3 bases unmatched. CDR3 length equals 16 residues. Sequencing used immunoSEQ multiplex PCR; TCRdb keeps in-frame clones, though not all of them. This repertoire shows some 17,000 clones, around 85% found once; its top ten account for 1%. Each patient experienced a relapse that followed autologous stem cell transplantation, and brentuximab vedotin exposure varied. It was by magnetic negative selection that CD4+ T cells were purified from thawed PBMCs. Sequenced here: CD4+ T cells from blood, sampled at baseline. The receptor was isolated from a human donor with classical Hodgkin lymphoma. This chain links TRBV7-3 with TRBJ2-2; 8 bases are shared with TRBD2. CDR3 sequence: CASSLAGGANTGELFF. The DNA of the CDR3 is TGTGCCAGCAGCTTGGCGGGAGGAGCGAACACCGGGGAGCTGTTTTTT.